Below are 17 T cell receptor beta chains sequenced from a single sample in a study of shared clonotypes between healthy human individuals. Measured with immunoSEQ multiplex PCR; TCRdb has only the in-frame clones, and not every one. This table has roughly 1,500,000 clones, approximately 98.5% appearing once. Specimen: naive CD4+ T cells sorted from blood. Stated subset: CD45RA+ positively selected. Receptor source: a man younger than 45 in good health.

The rearrangement links TRBV7-9 to TRBJ2-2; no reliable D call. CDR1 is SEHNR and CDR2 is FQNEAQ in the germline V gene (reference sequence). There are 12 residues in the CDR3. V dropped 3 bases and J dropped 7 bases, with 6 bases sitting between them. In nucleotides, the CDR3 is TGTGCCAGCAGCTTCACGGGCGGGGAGCTGTTTTTT. Translation gives CASSFTGGELFF.

The V call is TRBV6-1, the J call TRBJ1-2; no reliable D call. CDR1 MNHNS and CDR2 SASEGT come from the germline V gene. The V end was cut by 8 bases, the J end by 4 bases, with 8 bases between. The CDR3 runs 11 residues. In DNA, the CDR3 is TGTGCCAGCCACTCCTTCTATGGCTACACCTTC. It codes for CASHSFYGYTF.

V is TRBV5-1 and J is TRBJ2-3; 7 bases line up with TRBD1. The V and J ends lost 3 bases and 3 bases, in that order; junction bases with no gene match: 10. The CDR3 has 16 amino acids. Per germline, CDR1 SGHRS and CDR2 YFSETQ. CDR3: CASSWVTGDGTDTQYF. The CDR3 nucleotides read TGCGCCAGCAGCTGGGTCACAGGGGATGGTACAGATACGCAGTATTTT.

This clone appeared a single time. The V gene is TRBV7-2, the J gene TRBJ1-4, with D uncertain. V lost 8 bases and J lost 8, with 15 bases in between. The CDR3 sequence is 13 residues long. The germline V gene encodes CDR1 SGHTA and CDR2 FQGNSA. The CDR3 coding sequence is TGTGCCAGCCAGAGGGCAGCAAAGGAAAAACTGTTTTTT. Protein sequence: CASQRAAKEKLFF.

The V call is TRBV10-3, the J call TRBJ2-7; D ambiguous. Germline V gene sequence: CDR1 ENHRY, CDR2 SYGVKD. The CDR3 extends over 14 amino acids. Between the trimmed V and J ends, which lost 0 bases and 3 bases, there was a span of 9 bases. CDR3 DNA sequence: TGTGCCATCAGTGAGTCCTTGGACGGCTACGAGCAGTACTTC. Translated, it gives CAISESLDGYEQYF.

This clone was counted once. A junction end diverges from the germline sequence, so it may reflect a read error. This sequence joins TRBV20-1 and TRBJ2-7; D is possibly TRBD1 or TRBD2 (5 bases each). CDR1 is DFQATT, CDR2 SNEGSKA, per germline (reference sequence). This CDR3 comprises 10 residues. CDR3 bases: TGCAGTGCTACAGCAGACAGACTACTTTTC. Translated: CSATADRLLF.

The chain couples TRBV5-1 to TRBJ2-5, with 7 bases fitting TRBD2. Germline CDR1 SGHRS, CDR2 YFSETQ. The CDR3 sequence is 15 residues long. Trimming at V came to 2 bases and at J to 4 bases, leaving 8 bases not matched to a gene. This CDR3 reads CASSFGAGLGETQYF. DNA for the CDR3: TGCGCCAGCAGCTTTGGAGCGGGACTCGGAGAGACCCAGTACTTC.

The rearrangement joins TRBV4-3 to TRBJ2-7, with TRBD2 as a possible D gene (5 bases). The ends were cut back, 4 bases at V and 1 base at J, with 11 bases in the middle. This CDR3 contains 14 residues. Germline loops: CDR1 LGHNA, CDR2 YSLEER. CDR3 nucleotides: TGCGCCAGCAGCCTTCGACTAACTTCCTACGAGCAGTACTTC. Its translation: CASSLRLTSYEQYF.

This chain connects TRBV9 to TRBJ1-3; D is uncertain. This CDR3 comprises 14 residues. Looked up from germline, CDR1 is SGDLS and CDR2 is YYNGEE. V was pared by 0 bases and J by 4 bases, with 8 bases between. The CDR3 bases are TGTGCCAGCAGCGTAGCGACGACCGGAAACACCATATATTTT. This codes for CASSVATTGNTIYF.

In its sample, this clone was seen once. Other DNA sequences within the sample encode an identical CDR3. This rearrangement joins TRBV5-1 to TRBJ2-2; D ambiguous. The germline V and J ends were trimmed by 0 bases and 5 bases, with 5 bases remaining between them. CDR1 SGHRS and CDR2 YFSETQ come from the germline V gene. This CDR3 spans 13 amino acids. In DNA, the CDR3 is TGCGCCAGCAGCTTGGGAGGAACCGGGGAGCTGTTTTTT. It encodes CASSLGGTGELFF. Using reference TRBV5-1 and TRBJ2-2 for the parts outside the CDR3, the full variable domain is KAGVTQTPRYLIKTRGQQVTLSCSPISGHRSVSWYQQTPGQGLQFLFEYFSETQRNKGNFPGRFSGRQFSNSRSEMNVSTLELGDSALYLCASSLGGTGELFFGEGSRLTVL.

This chain connects TRBV5-8 to TRBJ2-7; D is unclear. Germline-derived CDR1 and CDR2 are SGHTS and YDEGEE. This CDR3 region has 14 residues. Trimming took off 5 bases at V and 0 bases at J, with 12 bases between the two ends. CDR3 protein: CASRTPMSSYEQYF. DNA of the CDR3: TGTGCCAGCAGGACACCTATGAGCTCCTACGAGCAGTACTTC.

This chain connects TRBV4-2 to TRBJ2-7; 12 bases map to TRBD2. The V gene's germline CDR1 is LGHNA and CDR2 YNFKEQ. Trimming cost V 3 bases and J 5 bases; bases outside gene matches: 5. CDR3 length equals 15 residues. Written as DNA, the CDR3 is TGTGCCAGCAGCCATGATACTAGCGGGAGGAACGAGCAGTACTTC. It specifies CASSHDTSGRNEQYF.

The J gene is TRBJ2-5, the V gene TRBV5-1, with 9 positions matching TRBD1. Germline values: CDR1 SGHRS, CDR2 YFSETQ. The CDR3 totals 15 residues. Trimming took 4 bases from V and 1 from J; bases not matched to a gene: 5. CDR3 protein: CASSRDRVFQETQYF. CDR3 bases: TGCGCCAGCAGCCGGGACAGGGTTTTCCAAGAGACCCAGTACTTC. The full variable domain, its missing parts supplied by reference TRBV5-1 and TRBJ2-5, is KAGVTQTPRYLIKTRGQQVTLSCSPISGHRSVSWYQQTPGQGLQFLFEYFSETQRNKGNFPGRFSGRQFSNSRSEMNVSTLELGDSALYLCASSRDRVFQETQYFGPGTRLLVL.

V is TRBV7-2 and J is TRBJ2-7, with 8 positions matching TRBD2. This CDR3 has 15 amino acids. Germline CDR1 reads SGHTA; CDR2 reads FQGNSA. Unmatched junction bases numbered 4, after V lost 1 base and J lost 2 bases. In DNA, the CDR3 is TGTGCCAGCAGCTTAGGCGGGAGGCTCACCTACGAGCAGTACTTC. Amino acid sequence: CASSLGGRLTYEQYF.

CDR3 residues: CASSQGMVFYEQYF. For the CDR3, the DNA is TGCGCCAGCAGCCAGGGGATGGTTTTCTACGAGCAGTACTTC. This rearrangement joins TRBV5-1 to TRBJ2-7; TRBD1 is a possible D gene (6 bases). Trimming removed 4 bases at V and 3 bases at J, with 14 bases between. Germline V gives CDR1 SGHRS, CDR2 YFSETQ. There are 14 residues in the CDR3.

This clone is a singleton in its sample. The CDR3 reads CASSPQTGGITGELFF. CDR3 DNA sequence: TGTGCCAGCTCACCGCAGACAGGGGGAATTACCGGGGAGCTGTTTTTT. J is TRBJ2-2 and V is TRBV18; TRBD1 matches 9 bases. V dropped 3 bases and J dropped 5; count of bases not matched to a gene: 7. Looked up from germline, CDR1 is KGHSH and CDR2 is LQKENI. This CDR3 contains 16 residues. The full variable domain, in which reference TRBV18 and TRBJ2-2 provide the parts outside the CDR3, is NAGVMQNPRHLVRRRGQEARLRCSPMKGHSHVYWYRQLPEEGLKFMVYLQKENIIDESGMPKERFSAEFPKEGPSILRIQQVVRGDSAAYFCASSPQTGGITGELFFGEGSRLTVL.

CDR3 amino acids: CASSPLHRALNQPQHF. The CDR3 region has the DNA TGTGCCAGCTCACCTTTACACCGGGCCCTAAATCAGCCCCAGCATTTT. The chain employs TRBV18 and TRBJ1-5; D remains ambiguous. V gave up 3 bases and J gave up 4 bases, with 16 bases separating them. Germline CDR1 KGHSH, CDR2 LQKENI. CDR3 length: 16 residues.